Below, 23 T cell receptor beta chains from the same sample are listed, as sequenced in a study of cytomegalovirus exposure and HLA in healthy donors. The primer mix had 60 Vbeta and 13 Jbeta primers. The assay was immunoSEQ multiplex PCR, and TCRdb's table has in-frame clones only and misses some. The table lists 60,000 to 95,000 clones, under 85% of them singletons, with roughly 8.9% in the top ten. Sample: PBMCs. The receptors stem from a woman between 35 and 50 years old in good health and CMV-seropositive.

This rearrangement joins TRBV7-2 to TRBJ2-5; D may be TRBD1 (6 bases). The germline V gene has CDR1 SGHTA and CDR2 FQGNSA. The CDR3 consists of 13 residues. Trimming took off 8 bases at V and 1 base at J, with 11 bases between the two ends. The CDR3 loop reads CASGNRVQETQYF. In nucleotides, the CDR3 is TGTGCCAGCGGTAACAGGGTCCAAGAGACCCAGTACTTC.

This chain connects TRBV23-1 to TRBJ2-7; D is unclear. TRBV23-1 is sorted into the ORF group, with uncertain function. Deletions cut 1 base from V and 6 bases from J, with 10 bases between. The CDR3 loop spans 13 amino acids. CDR3 sequence: CASSQFPGREQYF. In nucleotides, the CDR3 is TGCGCCAGCAGTCAATTCCCAGGTCGCGAGCAGTACTTC.

The rearrangement links TRBV4-2 to TRBJ2-3; possibly TRBD1 for D (6 bases). Trimming shortened V by 0 bases and J by 3 bases, and 16 bases separated the two germline ends. CDR3 length: 17 residues. CDR1 and CDR2 (germline): LGHNA, YNFKEQ. The CDR3: CASSQERVTRGTDTQYF. The CDR3 nucleotides are TGTGCCAGCAGCCAAGAGCGGGTTACTAGGGGGACAGATACGCAGTATTTT.

This chain links TRBV7-9 with TRBJ2-2; 9 bases agree with TRBD2. V lost 4 bases to trimming and J lost 7 bases; unmatched junction nucleotides: 4. The length of the CDR3 is 14 residues. CDR1 is SEHNR, CDR2 FQNEAQ, per germline (reference sequence). Written as DNA, the CDR3 is TGTGCCAGCAGCTCGGGACTAGCTGGCGGGGAGCTGTTTTTT. This encodes CASSSGLAGGELFF. Full variable domain (remainder filled in from reference TRBV7-9 and TRBJ2-2): DTGVSQNPRHKITKRGQNVTFRCDPISEHNRLYWYRQTLGQGPEFLTYFQNEAQLEKSRLLSDRFSAERPKGSFSTLEIQRTEQGDSAMYLCASSSGLAGGELFFGEGSRLTVL.

The gene calls are TRBV5-4 and TRBJ2-5; 7 bases align to TRBD2. Germline V CDR1 and CDR2: SGHNT, YYREEE (reference sequence). This CDR3 is 17 amino acids long. The ends lost 3 bases at V and 2 bases at J; junction bases unmatched: 13. The CDR3 here is CASSYEGGANRQETQYF. CDR3 bases: TGTGCCAGCAGCTATGAGGGAGGGGCCAACAGACAAGAGACCCAGTACTTC.

This clone has only a few counts. The V call is TRBV18, the J call TRBJ1-3; D is possibly TRBD1 (5 bases). V lost 3 bases, J lost 1 base, and 10 bases lay in between. The CDR3 has 15 residues. Germline values: CDR1 KGHSH, CDR2 LQKENI. CDR3 residues: CASSPDISSGNTIYF. The CDR3 nucleotides are TGTGCCAGCTCACCGGACATAAGTTCTGGAAACACCATATATTTT.

This clone has a handful of counts. The same CDR3 is also encoded by other DNA sequences in this sample. This chain uses TRBV6-5 with TRBJ1-5, with D tentatively TRBD1 (6 bases). V lost 5 bases to trimming and J lost 0 bases, with 11 bases between them. Germline loops: CDR1 MNHEY, CDR2 SVGAGI. CDR3 length equals 15 residues. CDR3 sequence: CASSRQAYSNQPQHF. CDR3 nucleotide sequence: TGTGCCAGCAGTCGACAGGCCTATAGCAATCAGCCCCAGCATTTT.

The rearrangement links TRBV30 to TRBJ1-2, with D tentatively TRBD1 (6 bases). This CDR3 comprises 12 residues. Germline values: CDR1 GTSNPN, CDR2 SVGIG (reference sequence). V was cut by 4 bases and J by 5 bases, with 11 bases left in between. The CDR3 DNA sequence: TGTGCCTGGACCGTAGGGGGATATGGCTACACCTTC. This translates into CAWTVGGYGYTF.

The chain couples TRBV28 to TRBJ2-7, with 10 nucleotides matching TRBD1. CDR3 length equals 13 residues. CDR1 and CDR2 from the germline V gene are MDHEN and SYDVKM. The junction had 3 bases not matched to a gene; V was cut back by 4 bases and J by 6 bases. The CDR3: CASSSGQGSEQYF. The DNA of the CDR3 is TGTGCCAGCAGTTCGGGACAGGGGTCCGAGCAGTACTTC. Variable domain in full (rest from reference TRBV28 and TRBJ2-7): DVKVTQSSRYLVKRTGEKVFLECVQDMDHENMFWYRQDPGLGLRLIYFSYDVKMKEKGDIPEGYSVSREKKERFSLILESASTNQTSMYLCASSSGQGSEQYFGPGTRLTVT.

V usage is TRBV9 and J usage is TRBJ2-3; D is perhaps TRBD2 (8 bases). The germline V and J ends were trimmed by 0 bases and 5 bases, with 13 bases remaining between them. CDR3 length: 15 residues. The germline gives CDR1 SGDLS, CDR2 YYNGEE. Here the CDR3 reads CASSVGAGDRDTQYF. The CDR3 DNA sequence: TGTGCCAGCAGCGTAGGAGCGGGGGACAGAGATACGCAGTATTTT.

The chain has TRBV5-6 and TRBJ1-1; 8 nucleotides line up with TRBD1. The CDR3 has 14 residues. Germline values: CDR1 SGHDT, CDR2 YYEEEE. The V segment lost 3 bases and the J segment 4 bases; nucleotides outside the gene matches: 5. CDR3 coding DNA: TGTGCCAGCAGCTACCCAGACAGGGGCACTGAAGCTTTCTTT. It specifies CASSYPDRGTEAFF.

This chain joins TRBV19 and TRBJ2-5, with a possible D match to TRBD1 (6 bases). Looked up from germline, CDR1 is LNHDA and CDR2 is SQIVND (reference sequence). Trimming stripped 1 base from V and 2 bases from J, with 8 bases between. This CDR3 contains 14 residues. CDR3 protein: CASSIGTVQETQYF. CDR3 sequence (DNA): TGTGCCAGTAGTATAGGGACAGTACAAGAGACCCAGTACTTC.

The chain couples TRBV6-5 to TRBJ2-7, with 7 bases matching TRBD1. This CDR3 spans 13 amino acids. The germline V gene encodes CDR1 MNHEY and CDR2 SVGAGI. J lost 4 bases, V lost 6 bases, and 6 bases had no gene match. CDR3 in amino acids: CASRPGQSYEQYF. As DNA, the CDR3 is TGTGCCAGCAGGCCGGGACAGTCTTACGAGCAGTACTTC.

The chain couples TRBV2 to TRBJ1-2; possibly TRBD1 for D (5 bases). This CDR3 region has 15 residues. V lost 2 bases, J lost 2 bases, and 12 bases lay in between. Germline V gene data show CDR1 as SNHLY and CDR2 as FYNNEI. The DNA of the CDR3 is TGTGCCAGCAGTGAAAACAGGAGACTGAACTATGGCTACACCTTC. It translates to CASSENRRLNYGYTF.

This chain links TRBV7-9 with TRBJ2-5; TRBD1 matches 10 bases. The junction had 4 bases not matched to a gene; V was cut back by 1 base and J by 2 bases. Germline CDR1 is SEHNR and CDR2 is FQNEAQ (reference sequence). The CDR3 extends over 16 amino acids. The chain's CDR3 is CASSLGDRGLQETQYF. CDR3 DNA: TGTGCCAGCAGCTTAGGGGACAGGGGCCTACAAGAGACCCAGTACTTC. Full variable domain (missing parts from reference TRBV7-9 and TRBJ2-5): DTGVSQNPRHKITKRGQNVTFRCDPISEHNRLYWYRQTLGQGPEFLTYFQNEAQLEKSRLLSDRFSAERPKGSFSTLEIQRTEQGDSAMYLCASSLGDRGLQETQYFGPGTRLLVL.

The DNA for the CDR3 is TGTGCCAGCAGCGCGCAAGATACGCAGTATTTT. Translating it yields CASSAQDTQYF. V gene TRBV11-3 combines with J gene TRBJ2-3; D unresolved. The V gene lost 5 bases and the J gene lost 5 bases, with 5 bases spanning the gap. There are 11 residues in the CDR3. Germline V gene data show CDR1 as SGHNT and CDR2 as YENEEA. The complete variable domain, with remaining parts taken from reference TRBV11-3 and TRBJ2-3, reads EAGVVQSPRYKIIEKKQPVAFWCNPISGHNTLYWYLQNLGQGPELLIRYENEEAVDDSQLPKDRFSAERLKGVDSTLKIQPAELGDSAVYLCASSAQDTQYFGPGTRLTVL.

The CDR3 spells CAISDGGGRYQETQYF. In DNA form, the CDR3 reads TGTGCCATCAGTGATGGGGGGGGGAGATACCAAGAGACCCAGTACTTC. The J gene is TRBJ2-5, the V gene TRBV10-3; TRBD2 matches 7 bases. This CDR3 contains 16 residues. Germline lookup yields CDR1 ENHRY and CDR2 SYGVKD. Trimming removed 3 bases from V and 0 bases from J; junction bases left unmatched: 7.

The gene calls are TRBV4-1 and TRBJ1-5; D uncertain. This CDR3 has 13 amino acids. CDR1 is MGHRA, CDR2 YSYEKL, per germline. V was cut by 3 bases and J by 9 bases, with 12 bases left in between. The CDR3 is CASSHGQQSPQHF. CDR3 DNA: TGCGCCAGCAGCCATGGGCAGCAGTCGCCCCAGCATTTT.

The gene calls are TRBV11-3 and TRBJ1-1; D is unclear. V lost 5 bases and J 5 bases, leaving 9 bases between the germline ends. CDR1 is SGHNT and CDR2 is YENEEA in the germline V gene. This CDR3 is built from 12 residues. CDR3 DNA: TGTGCCAGCAGCCACGGTGCGACTGAAGCTTTCTTT. Translation: CASSHGATEAFF.

The chain recombines TRBV5-1 with TRBJ2-7; TRBD1 aligns across 8 bases. The CDR3 is made up of 14 amino acids. The junction had 5 bases not matched to a gene; V was cut back by 4 bases and J by 2 bases. Germline V gene data show CDR1 as SGHRS and CDR2 as YFSETQ. This CDR3 reads CASSRGQGPYEQYF. For the CDR3, the DNA is TGCGCCAGCAGCCGTGGACAGGGTCCCTACGAGCAGTACTTC. Full variable domain (outside the CDR3, taken from reference TRBV5-1 and TRBJ2-7): KAGVTQTPRYLIKTRGQQVTLSCSPISGHRSVSWYQQTPGQGLQFLFEYFSETQRNKGNFPGRFSGRQFSNSRSEMNVSTLELGDSALYLCASSRGQGPYEQYFGPGTRLTVT.

The DNA for the CDR3 is TGTGCCAGCTCACCAGCACAGGGGAGCTCCTACGAGCAGTACTTC. Translation: CASSPAQGSSYEQYF. The chain links TRBV18 to TRBJ2-5, with 7 positions matching TRBD1. The J call may be mistaken, given a closer DNA end match to TRBJ2-7. The V gene's germline CDR1 is KGHSH and CDR2 LQKENI. This CDR3 has 15 residues.

The rearrangement links TRBV6-5 to TRBJ2-1; 10 positions agree with TRBD2. The germline V gene has CDR1 MNHEY and CDR2 SVGAGI. This CDR3 comprises 14 residues. Trimming removed 10 bases from V and 4 bases from J; junction bases left unmatched: 7. This CDR3 reads CATIAGGLYNEQFF. The CDR3 DNA follows: TGTGCCACCATAGCGGGGGGTCTTTACAATGAGCAGTTCTTC.

The V call is TRBV5-1, the J call TRBJ1-3; D remains ambiguous. The CDR3 totals 14 residues. The germline V gene encodes CDR1 SGHRS and CDR2 YFSETQ. Trimming left V 5 bases short and J 1 base short, with 10 bases between. The CDR3 is CASRTTISGNTIYF. The DNA for the CDR3 is TGCGCCAGCAGAACCACTATTTCTGGAAACACCATATATTTT.